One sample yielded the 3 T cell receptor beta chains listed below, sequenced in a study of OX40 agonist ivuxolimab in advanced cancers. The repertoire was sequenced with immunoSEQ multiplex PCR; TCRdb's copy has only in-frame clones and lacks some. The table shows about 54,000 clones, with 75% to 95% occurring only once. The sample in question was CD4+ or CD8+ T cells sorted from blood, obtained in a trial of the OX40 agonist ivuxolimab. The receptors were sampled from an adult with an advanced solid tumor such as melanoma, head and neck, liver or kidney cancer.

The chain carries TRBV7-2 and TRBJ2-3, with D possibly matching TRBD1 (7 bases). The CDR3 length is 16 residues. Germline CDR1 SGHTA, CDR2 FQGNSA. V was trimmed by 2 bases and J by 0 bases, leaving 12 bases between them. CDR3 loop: CASSLSQGGSTDTQYF. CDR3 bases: TGTGCCAGCAGCTTATCCCAGGGGGGTAGCACAGATACGCAGTATTTT.

The CDR3 loop is CASSQRWLPEQYF. In nucleotides, the CDR3 is TGTGCCAGCAGTCAAAGGTGGCTTCCCGAGCAGTACTTC. This chain links TRBV13 with TRBJ2-7, with unresolved D. Germline CDR1 and CDR2: PRHDT and FYEKMQ (reference sequence). Trimming removed 6 bases from V and 6 bases from J, with 15 bases in between. There are 13 residues in the CDR3.

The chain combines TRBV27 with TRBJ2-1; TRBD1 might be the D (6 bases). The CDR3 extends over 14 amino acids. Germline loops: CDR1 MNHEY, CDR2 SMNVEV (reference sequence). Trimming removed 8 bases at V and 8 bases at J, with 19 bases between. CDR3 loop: CASETGMGADEQFF. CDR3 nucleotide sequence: TGTGCCAGCGAAACGGGCATGGGGGCTGATGAGCAGTTCTTC.